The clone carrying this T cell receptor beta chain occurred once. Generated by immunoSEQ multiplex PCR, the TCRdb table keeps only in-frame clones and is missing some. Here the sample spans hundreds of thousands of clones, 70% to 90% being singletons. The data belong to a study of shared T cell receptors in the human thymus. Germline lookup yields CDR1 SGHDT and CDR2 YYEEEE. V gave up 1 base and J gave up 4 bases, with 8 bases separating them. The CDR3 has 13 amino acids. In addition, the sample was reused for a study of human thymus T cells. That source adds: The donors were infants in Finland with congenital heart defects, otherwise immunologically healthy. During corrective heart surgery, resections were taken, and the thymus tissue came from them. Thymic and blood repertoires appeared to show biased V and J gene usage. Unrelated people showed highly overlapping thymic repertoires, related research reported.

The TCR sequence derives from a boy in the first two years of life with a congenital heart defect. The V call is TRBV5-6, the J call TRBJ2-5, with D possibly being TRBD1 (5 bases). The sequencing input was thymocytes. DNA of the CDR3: TGTGCCAGCAGCTTGAACAGGACAGAGACCCAGTACTTC. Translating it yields CASSLNRTETQYF.